Shown below are 24 T cell receptor beta chains from a single sample sequenced in a study of cytomegalovirus exposure and HLA in healthy donors. PCR primers comprised 60 Vbeta and 13 Jbeta primers. Sequencing was performed with immunoSEQ multiplex PCR; in TCRdb, only in-frame clones are kept and a portion is missing. The sample has 200,000 or so clones, around 83% seen once. Sequencing was carried out using PBMCs. The receptor source for this set is a girl between 5 and 17 years old in good health and CMV-seronegative.

The gene calls are TRBV19 and TRBJ2-7; D is perhaps TRBD2 (6 bases). CDR1 LNHDA and CDR2 SQIVND come from the germline V gene (reference sequence). Trimming cost V 1 base and J 4 bases, with 17 bases left between them. The CDR3 covers 16 residues. The CDR3 DNA reads as TGTGCCAGTAGTATAGTTACCGGGACTTACGGATACGAGCAGTACTTC. Protein: CASSIVTGTYGYEQYF.

The chain combines TRBV10-3 with TRBJ2-1; 7 bases fit TRBD1. This CDR3 has 14 amino acids. The trim removed 10 bases at V and 5 bases at J, leaving 11 bases unmatched. Germline CDR1 ENHRY, CDR2 SYGVKD. The CDR3 loop reads CATINRDSHNEQFF. CDR3 nucleotides: TGTGCCACCATCAACCGGGACAGCCACAATGAGCAGTTCTTC.

V usage is TRBV5-1 and J usage is TRBJ2-7; 7 positions match TRBD1. Germline CDR1 SGHRS, CDR2 YFSETQ. This CDR3 comprises 17 residues. V lost 3 bases and J lost 2; bases outside the gene matches: 14. The DNA for the CDR3 is TGCGCCAGCAGCTCCAAGAGGCTCGGGACAGTTACCTACGAGCAGTACTTC. Translating it yields CASSSKRLGTVTYEQYF.

This clone has a single count. The chain couples TRBV28 to TRBJ1-3, with 8 bases identical to TRBD1. CDR1 and CDR2 (germline): MDHEN, SYDVKM. Trimming cost V 5 bases and J 2 bases; bases outside gene matches: 8. CDR3 length: 16 residues. In DNA form, the CDR3 reads TGTGCCAGCAGTCCAGGGGGCCCCTTGCCTGGAAACACCATATATTTT. It specifies CASSPGGPLPGNTIYF. Filled out from reference TRBV28 and TRBJ1-3, the complete variable domain reads DVKVTQSSRYLVKRTGEKVFLECVQDMDHENMFWYRQDPGLGLRLIYFSYDVKMKEKGDIPEGYSVSREKKERFSLILESASTNQTSMYLCASSPGGPLPGNTIYFGEGSWLTVV.

The chain employs TRBV28 and TRBJ1-2; unclear D gene. The CDR3 runs 12 residues. Looked up from germline, CDR1 is MDHEN and CDR2 is SYDVKM. V dropped 3 bases and J dropped 7 bases, with 9 bases sitting between them. The CDR3, as DNA: TGTGCCAGCAGTTTTTCGAGAGCTGGCTACACCTTC. It encodes CASSFSRAGYTF.

The J gene is TRBJ1-5, the V gene TRBV2, with 9 bases that match TRBD1. This CDR3 has 14 amino acids. V was clipped by 7 bases and J by 6 bases; unmatched bases: 7. Germline CDR1 is SNHLY and CDR2 is FYNNEI. CDR3 protein: CASNPDRGGQPQHF. The CDR3 DNA is TGTGCCAGCAATCCCGACAGGGGGGGTCAGCCCCAGCATTTT.

This chain connects TRBV30 to TRBJ2-1; D is uncertain. This CDR3 has 14 residues. The germline V gene has CDR1 GTSNPN and CDR2 SVGIG (reference sequence). The germline V and J ends were trimmed by 0 bases and 9 bases, with 15 bases remaining between them. CDR3 coding DNA: TGTGCCTGGAGTGTTGATCTAAGCGCCACTGAGCAGTTCTTC. Amino acid sequence: CAWSVDLSATEQFF.

V is TRBV6-1 and J is TRBJ1-1; no clear D gene. V lost 8 bases and J 6 bases, leaving 7 bases between the germline ends. Germline lookup yields CDR1 MNHNS and CDR2 SASEGT. The CDR3 length is 10 residues. CDR3 sequence (DNA): TGTGCCAGCGGGGAGTCTGAAGCTTTCTTT. Translating gives CASGESEAFF.

The V gene is TRBV28, the J gene TRBJ1-2; the D gene is possibly TRBD1 (5 bases). The V end was cut by 2 bases, the J end by 7 bases, with 11 bases between. Germline loops: CDR1 MDHEN, CDR2 SYDVKM. The CDR3 length is 13 residues. The CDR3 region is CASSLDSGGGYTF. The CDR3 DNA reads as TGTGCCAGCAGTTTAGATTCCGGGGGTGGCTACACCTTC.

The V and J genes are TRBV4-1 and TRBJ2-7; possibly TRBD1 for D (5 bases). This CDR3 has 17 amino acids. V was pared by 4 bases and J by 1 base, with 20 bases between. CDR1 is MGHRA, CDR2 YSYEKL, per germline. DNA of the CDR3: TGCGCCAGCAGCCTCGGCCCAACAGGCGGCGCGTCCTACGAGCAGTACTTC. Translation: CASSLGPTGGASYEQYF.

This chain links TRBV7-3 with TRBJ2-1, with 14 bases lining up with TRBD2. This CDR3 has 16 residues. With V trimmed by 5 bases and J by 10 bases, 10 bases remained unmatched. Per germline, CDR1 SGHTA and CDR2 FQGTGA. Here the CDR3 DNA reads TGTGCCAGCAGCCCCCAATCGGGACTAGCGGGAGCAGAGCAGTTCTTC. It yields the protein CASSPQSGLAGAEQFF.

The rearrangement links TRBV19 to TRBJ1-2; D possibly corresponds to TRBD1 (5 bases). The CDR3 sequence is 15 residues long. Germline V gene lookup returns CDR1 LNHDA and CDR2 SQIVND (reference sequence). V was shortened by 5 bases and J by 2 bases, with 15 bases between the two germline ends. The CDR3 region has the DNA TGTGCCAGTAGTTTACAGGCCCTTATGAACTATGGCTACACCTTC. Its protein is CASSLQALMNYGYTF.

The chain combines TRBV19 with TRBJ2-5, with 7 bases lining up with TRBD1. The J segment lost 3 bases and the V segment lost 5 bases, leaving 3 bases of the junction unmatched. From germline, CDR1 is LNHDA and CDR2 SQIVND (reference sequence). The length of the CDR3 is 13 residues. CDR3 DNA: TGTGCCAGTAGTGACAGGGTGGAAGAGACCCAGTACTTC. This sequence encodes CASSDRVEETQYF.

The chain is built from TRBV7-2 and TRBJ1-1, with D perhaps TRBD1 (5 bases). Per germline, CDR1 SGHTA and CDR2 FQGNSA. Trimming pared 2 bases from V and 0 bases from J, leaving 19 bases between. The CDR3 covers 18 residues. The CDR3 sequence is CASSLSPAGQGMNTEAFF. The CDR3 DNA reads TGTGCCAGCAGCTTAAGCCCGGCCGGGCAGGGAATGAACACTGAAGCTTTCTTT. Together with reference TRBV7-2 and TRBJ1-1, the CDR3 gives the full variable domain: GAGVSQSPSNKVTEKGKDVELRCDPISGHTALYWYRQSLGQGLEFLIYFQGNSAPDKSGLPSDRFSAERTGGSVSTLTIQRTQQEDSAVYLCASSLSPAGQGMNTEAFFGQGTRLTVV.

The rearrangement joins TRBV6-5 to TRBJ2-5; 7 bases are shared with TRBD1. V trimming: 4 bases; J trimming: 6 bases; junction bases outside the gene matches: 14. The germline CDR1 and CDR2 sequences are MNHEY and SVGAGI. This CDR3 is built from 16 residues. The CDR3 loop is CASSSTRFGQVQTQYF. CDR3 DNA: TGTGCCAGCAGTTCCACCCGGTTTGGACAGGTACAGACCCAGTACTTC.

The chain uses TRBV5-8 and TRBJ1-5, with TRBD1 identical over 11 bases. Germline V gene data show CDR1 as SGHTS and CDR2 as YDEGEE. Trimming cost V 3 bases and J 2 bases; bases outside gene matches: 4. This CDR3 region has 16 residues. The CDR3 protein is CASSSGQGAGNQPQHF. Here the CDR3 DNA reads TGTGCCAGCAGCTCAGGACAGGGGGCGGGCAATCAGCCCCAGCATTTT.

This clone was recorded a few times. The chain carries TRBV7-2 and TRBJ2-1, with 11 bases matching TRBD2. The CDR3 contains 15 residues. With V trimmed by 4 bases and J by 4 bases, 3 bases remained unmatched. The germline V gene encodes CDR1 SGHTA and CDR2 FQGNSA. DNA for the CDR3: TGTGCCAGCAGCTGGCTAGCGGGAGGTTACAATGAGCAGTTCTTC. Residues: CASSWLAGGYNEQFF. Full variable domain (missing parts from reference TRBV7-2 and TRBJ2-1): GAGVSQSPSNKVTEKGKDVELRCDPISGHTALYWYRQSLGQGLEFLIYFQGNSAPDKSGLPSDRFSAERTGGSVSTLTIQRTQQEDSAVYLCASSWLAGGYNEQFFGPGTRLTVL.

This clone was found a few times. The V and J genes are TRBV9 and TRBJ2-1, with D unresolved. From germline, CDR1 is SGDLS and CDR2 YYNGEE. Trimming took 7 bases from V and 0 from J, leaving 5 bases between them. This CDR3 has 12 residues. In DNA, the CDR3 is TGTGCCAGCGCGATCTCCTACAATGAGCAGTTCTTC. Residues: CASAISYNEQFF.

The chain uses TRBV18 and TRBJ2-3; 7 bases fit TRBD2. CDR3 size: 15 residues. The germline gives CDR1 KGHSH, CDR2 LQKENI. Germline trimming cut 2 bases from V and 1 base from J; bases unmatched to any gene: 3. CDR3 region: CASSPTSEGTDTQYF. The CDR3, as DNA: TGTGCCAGCTCACCAACTAGCGAGGGCACAGATACGCAGTATTTT.

This rearrangement joins TRBV19 to TRBJ2-7, with D possibly being TRBD2 (6 bases). V lost 2 bases and J 2 bases, leaving 10 bases between the germline ends. This CDR3 comprises 14 residues. Germline values: CDR1 LNHDA, CDR2 SQIVND (reference sequence). In DNA, the CDR3 is TGTGCCAGTAGTATATATGCGGGGACCTACGAGCAGTACTTC. Translating gives CASSIYAGTYEQYF. Based on the CDR3 plus reference TRBV19 and TRBJ2-7, the full variable domain is DGGITQSPKYLFRKEGQNVTLSCEQNLNHDAMYWYRQDPGQGLRLIYYSQIVNDFQKGDIAEGYSVSREKKESFPLTVTSAQKNPTAFYLCASSIYAGTYEQYFGPGTRLTVT.

The chain carries TRBV9 and TRBJ2-1, with 7 bases identical to TRBD1. The CDR3 extends over 13 amino acids. Germline V gene sequence: CDR1 SGDLS, CDR2 YYNGEE. Trimming took 4 bases from V and 6 from J; bases not matched to a gene: 4. The CDR3 here is CASSRQGPNEQFF. The CDR3 nucleotides are TGTGCCAGCAGCCGACAGGGTCCCAATGAGCAGTTCTTC.

This chain links TRBV14 with TRBJ2-7; D may be TRBD2 (6 bases). The V end was cut by 5 bases, the J end by 7 bases, with 18 bases between. Germline CDR1 is SGHDN and CDR2 is FVKESK. The CDR3 has 14 residues. In DNA form, the CDR3 reads TGTGCCAGCAGCGCGGGACTTTTAATACGAGAGCAGTACTTC. Translating gives CASSAGLLIREQYF. Using reference TRBV14 and TRBJ2-7 for the parts outside the CDR3, the full variable domain is EAGVTQFPSHSVIEKGQTVTLRCDPISGHDNLYWYRRVMGKEIKFLLHFVKESKQDESGMPNNRFLAERTGGTYSTLKVQPAELEDSGVYFCASSAGLLIREQYFGPGTRLTVT.

The genes are TRBV4-3 and TRBJ2-3, with 14 nucleotides matching TRBD2. The CDR3 sequence is 18 residues long. V was pared by 1 base and J by 3 bases, with 6 bases of the junction left unmatched. Germline CDR1 reads LGHNA; CDR2 reads YSLEER. The CDR3 region is CASSQGLAGGRGTDTQYF. CDR3 DNA: TGCGCCAGCAGCCAAGGACTAGCGGGGGGGCGTGGGACAGATACGCAGTATTTT.

Points on this clone: A read error may account for a junction end that differs from germline. This rearrangement joins TRBV11-2 to TRBJ2-5, with 7 bases aligning to TRBD1. The CDR3 runs to 13 residues. The germline CDR1 and CDR2 sequences are SGHAT and FQNNGV. The CDR3 nucleotides are TGTGCCAGCAGCTTATCGGGGACAGAGGCCCAGTACTTC. Protein product: CASSLSGTEAQYF.